This T cell receptor beta chain was sequenced during a study of control samples from healthy donors and cancer patients. Assay used: immunoSEQ multiplex PCR; TCRdb lists only in-frame clones, some missing. The data hold tens of thousands of clones, with 70% to 90% observed a single time. Sequencing was carried out using blood. The TCR sequence derives from a man younger than 45 in good health.

The CDR3 is CASRDAYEQYF. CDR3 bases: TGTGCCAGCAGGGATGCCTACGAGCAGTACTTC. The chain recombines TRBV27 with TRBJ2-7; D remains ambiguous. V lost 6 bases and J 2 bases, leaving 5 bases between the germline ends. From germline, CDR1 is MNHEY and CDR2 SMNVEV (reference sequence). The CDR3 length is 11 residues.